Shown below are 5 T cell receptor beta chains from a single sample sequenced in a study of CXCR3-negative and CXCR3-positive naive CD8 T cells. Notes on the study in general: CXCR3-negative naive cells had less hydrophobic TRB CDR3s than did CXCR3-positive naive cells.

Their antigens are not known. The libraries of TRB cDNA were prepared using 5' RACE with UMI labels. TCRdb re-called the 5' RACE reads; every CDR3 protein appears as one record, without DNA. Its table records around 80,000 distinct CDR3 sequences. The sequencing sample was made of naive CXCR3+ CD8+ T cells from blood. Subset indicated: CD45RO-CCR7+CD27+CD95- naive CD8+ T cells expressing CXCR3 (TNR3+). The receptors derive from a human donor in good health. Some clones in this sample may be carry-over from other donors' samples.

The CDR3: CASSMGTYLYGYTF. V usage is TRBV28 and J usage is TRBJ1-2; TCRdb lists TRBD1, though no DNA is available to test this call. This CDR3 spans 14 amino acids. Germline CDR1 and CDR2: MDHEN and SYDVKM.

The rearrangement links TRBV7-2 to TRBJ2-7; without DNA, the TCRdb call of TRBD2 cannot be checked. The CDR3 runs 14 residues. The germline V gene encodes CDR1 SGHTA and CDR2 FQGNSA. The CDR3 here is CASRGQPEAYEQYF.

The V gene is TRBV28, the J gene TRBJ2-1; TCRdb reports TRBD1, a call that lacks DNA to check it against. The CDR3 runs to 15 residues. The germline V gene encodes CDR1 MDHEN and CDR2 SYDVKM. CDR3 amino acids: CASSFTGAEGYEQFF.

The rearrangement joins TRBV28 to TRBJ2-2. CDR3 length equals 11 residues. Germline V gene data show CDR1 as MDHEN and CDR2 as SYDVKM. This chain's CDR3 is CASKVRGELFF.

V gene TRBV7-3 combines with J gene TRBJ2-3; as DNA is missing, the TRBD2 call by TCRdb cannot be tested. CDR1 is SGHTA and CDR2 is FQGTGA in the germline V gene. This CDR3 spans 15 amino acids. CDR3 in amino acids: CASSLVGGSTDTQYF.